Sequencing of this TCR beta chain was carried out in a study of Ad26.COV2.S vaccination and SARS-CoV-2 variants. Study context: The study gave Ad26.COV2.S intramuscularly, once or twice 56 days apart. Findings of the study overall: Substantial response breadth was reportedly seen for spike-specific CD8+ and CD4+ T cells after vaccination. The study found similar non-spike TCR breadth in vaccine and placebo recipients.

Comment on this clone: Its antigen is currently unknown.

This CDR3 region has 13 residues. Germline-derived CDR1 and CDR2 are SGHNT and YYREEE (reference sequence). V gave up 4 bases and J gave up 5 bases, with 10 bases separating them. Repertoires were generated with immunoSEQ multiplex PCR, while TCRdb's copy carries only in-frame clones and drops some. The sample has about 410,000 clones, 92% seen once. As to treatment: some 20 received Ad26.COV2.S at low or high dose, single or two shots; five or six received placebo; per-sample allocation not given. Specimens were obtained on day 63 following the first vaccine or placebo injection. The TCR originated in a person between 18 and 59 years old who received the Ad26.COV2.S COVID-19 vaccine or a placebo. The rearrangement joins TRBV5-4 to TRBJ1-5; D ambiguous. Sequencing was performed on peripheral blood, taken in a trial of Ad26.COV2.S vaccine versus placebo. CDR3 sequence (DNA): TGTGCCAGCAGCAATGACCAAGATCAGCCCCAGCATTTT. As protein: CASSNDQDQPQHF.